This T cell receptor beta chain appears in the sequencing data of a study of PD-1 blockade in classical Hodgkin lymphoma. The CDR3 loop spans 14 amino acids. In germline, CDR1 is SGHNT, CDR2 YYREEE (reference sequence). The germline V and J ends were trimmed by 2 bases and 4 bases, with 11 bases remaining between them. Assay used: immunoSEQ multiplex PCR; TCRdb lists only in-frame clones, some missing. Among approximately 150,000 clones listed, approximately 80% were seen once. Patients all relapsed after autologous stem cell transplantation, and there was variation in brentuximab vedotin exposure. The sample here was peripheral blood mononuclear cells (PBMCs), taken before the second cycle of nivolumab. The genes are TRBV5-4 and TRBJ2-3; possible D gene TRBD2, 6 bases. The TCR was taken from a human donor with classical Hodgkin lymphoma. CDR3 nucleotide sequence: TGTGCCAGCAGCTTCCGCGGGGCTCCAGATACGCAGTATTTT. Its protein product is CASSFRGAPDTQYF.